This T cell receptor (beta chain) was identified during a study of control samples from healthy donors and cancer patients. Clones were read by immunoSEQ multiplex PCR, and TCRdb kept only the in-frame ones, dropping some. This sample has about 140,000 clones, with about 90% found just once. J gave up 8 bases and V 5 bases, and 6 bases lay outside the gene matches. CDR1 is SGHAT, CDR2 FQNNGV, per germline. The CDR3 runs to 13 residues. V is TRBV11-2 and J is TRBJ1-1, with 9 positions matching TRBD1. Sample: blood. This receptor was obtained from a man younger than 40 in good health. DNA of the CDR3: TGTGCCAGCAGCACGGGACAGGGAGCCGAAGCTTTCTTT. Its protein is CASSTGQGAEAFF.